This T cell receptor beta chain is drawn from a study of blood T cells in healthy people across ages. The sample holds one count of this clonotype. A J-beta primer mix and a sample-barcoded 5' primer were used in a second PCR of about 7 to 12 cycles. Every single cDNA molecule received a tag from a template-switch adaptor with 12 random nucleotides. From the 5' RACE reads, TCRdb called clonotypes with MiXCR, one entry per CDR3 protein. Of about 1.4 million distinct CDR3 sequences listed, 59% are singletons. Trimming left V 10 bases short and J 8 bases short, with 23 bases between. The CDR3 runs 14 residues.

Sample: blood. V is TRBV12-3 or TRBV12-4 and J is TRBJ1-2; D unresolved. The receptor's source is a young man in good health. CDR3 sequence: CAIKETPYGGGYTF. The CDR3 DNA follows: TGTGCCATCAAAGAGACCCCCTACGGTGGAGGCTACACCTTC.